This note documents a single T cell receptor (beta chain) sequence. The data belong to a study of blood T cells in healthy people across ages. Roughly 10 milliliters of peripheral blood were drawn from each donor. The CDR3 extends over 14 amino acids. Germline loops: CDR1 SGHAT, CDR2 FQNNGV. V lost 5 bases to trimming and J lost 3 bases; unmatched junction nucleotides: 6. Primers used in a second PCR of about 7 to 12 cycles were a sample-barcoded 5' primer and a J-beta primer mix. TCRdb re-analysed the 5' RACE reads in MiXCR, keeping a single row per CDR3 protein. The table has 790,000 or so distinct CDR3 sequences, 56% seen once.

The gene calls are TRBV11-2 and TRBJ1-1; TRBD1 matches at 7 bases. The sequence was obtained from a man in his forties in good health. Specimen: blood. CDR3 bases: TGTGCCAGCAGCCTCCAGACAGGGCACACTGAAGCTTTCTTT. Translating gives CASSLQTGHTEAFF.